This T cell receptor (beta chain) was captured in a study of early T cells in non-severe SARS-CoV-2 infection. Study overall: Alpha and beta chains were unpaired, from unsorted whole-blood bulk RNA.

The CDR3 runs 16 residues. Germline V gene lookup returns CDR1 SQVTM and CDR2 ANQGSEA. V shed 4 bases and J 5 bases; nucleotides not matched to a gene: 14. Individual cDNA molecules carried attached unique molecular identifiers. TCRdb analysed the 5' RACE reads with MiXCR anew, one entry per CDR3 protein. Of around 50,000 distinct CDR3 sequences listed, around 7.7% are singletons. This clonotype occurred many times. No antigen is known for it. Study-level results: Comparison of clonotypes with VDJdb favored anti-spike CD8 responses while missing private and CD4 specificities.

This TCR derives from an adult who was a healthcare worker with PCR-confirmed SARS-CoV-2 infection or an uninfected control (not recorded which). The gene calls are TRBV29-1 and TRBJ1-2; 9 bases line up with TRBD1. Sequenced material: whole blood. Here the CDR3 DNA reads TGCAGCGTTGGGAAAGAGGTCGGGACAGGGACTTATGGCTACACCTTC. Protein sequence: CSVGKEVGTGTYGYTF.